Listed below are T cell receptor beta chains from one sample, sequenced in a study of T cells in Graves' hyperthyroidism and ophthalmopathy. Via MiXCR, TCRdb re-called the multiplex PCR reads, giving one row per CDR3 protein. The data contain about 580,000 distinct CDR3 sequences, approximately 14% of them singletons. Sequencing was done on a sample of blood. These receptor sequences come from a woman under 40 with Graves' hyperthyroidism that later progressed to Graves' ophthalmopathy. CDR3s include the opening cysteine and the closing phenylalanine or tryptophan. The D gene is left open where the match is weak. Clone size is given for some rows only: seen once, a few or many times, or a class if the clone is expanded.

v_gene	abundance	j_gene	d_gene	CDR3aa	CDR3nt
TRBV18	many	TRBJ2-7	TRBD2	CASSPVLAGVDEQYF	TGTGCCAGCTCACCCGTACTAGCGGGAGTAGACGAGCAGTACTTC
TRBV18	.	TRBJ1-1	.	CASSPQIMTGSNTEAFF	TGTGCCAGCTCACCTCAAATAATGACAGGCAGTAACACTGAAGCTTTCTTT
TRBV3-1	.	TRBJ2-1	.	CASSQEDPSVHNEQFF	TGTGCCAGCAGCCAAGAGGATCCTAGCGTACACAATGAGCAGTTCTTC
TRBV18	.	TRBJ1-3	.	CASSPDKGNTIYF	TGTGCCAGCTCACCAGACAAAGGAAACACCATATATTTT
TRBV27	.	TRBJ2-7	.	CASSSRQDSLQQYF	TGTGCCAGCAGTTCCAGGCAGGATTCTCTGCAGCAGTACTTC
TRBV10-3	.	TRBJ2-3	TRBD2	CAISDRTSGSSDTQYF	TGTGCCATCAGTGATAGGACTAGCGGGAGCAGCGATACGCAGTATTTT
TRBV20-1	many	TRBJ2-1	TRBD2	CSARLAGEYNEQFF	TGCAGTGCTAGACTAGCGGGAGAATACAATGAGCAGTTCTTC
TRBV3-1	few	TRBJ2-1	TRBD2	CASSPKFGTSGSMYNEQFF	TGTGCCAGCAGCCCCAAGTTCGGGACTAGCGGGAGTATGTACAATGAGCAGTTCTTC
TRBV20-1	.	TRBJ1-5	.	CSLSRRGGQPQHF	TGCAGCCTATCAAGAAGGGGCGGACAGCCCCAGCATTTT
TRBV3-1	.	TRBJ2-1	.	CASSPQDLAYNEQFF	TGTGCCAGCAGCCCTCAGGACTTAGCCTACAATGAGCAGTTCTTC
TRBV20-1	.	TRBJ2-7	.	CSARDWAAGKEYEQYF	TGCAGTGCTAGAGATTGGGCGGCGGGAAAAGAGTACGAGCAGTACTTC
TRBV6-1	many	TRBJ2-2	TRBD2	CASMAGGPHTGELFF	TGTGCCAGCATGGCGGGAGGGCCGCACACCGGGGAGCTGTTTTTT
TRBV19	.	TRBJ2-1	.	CASSKASSYNEQFF	TGTGCCAGTAGTAAGGCCAGCTCCTACAATGAGCAGTTCTTC
TRBV7-2	many	TRBJ2-1	TRBD1	CASSLARTGNNEQFF	TGTGCCAGCAGCTTAGCCAGGACAGGGAACAATGAGCAGTTCTTC
TRBV12-3/TRBV12-4	many	TRBJ1-1	TRBD1	CASSETGARTEAFF	TGTGCCAGCAGTGAGACAGGGGCCCGGACTGAAGCTTTCTTT
TRBV19	.	TRBJ2-6	.	CASSTEGSGANVLTF	TGTGCCAGTAGTACTGAGGGCTCTGGGGCCAACGTCCTGACTTTC
TRBV2	many	TRBJ1-1	.	CASSPSRTGNTEAFF	TGTGCCAGCAGTCCCTCTCGGACGGGGAACACTGAAGCTTTCTTT
TRBV28	.	TRBJ2-1	TRBD1	CASSLPGTVANEQFF	TGTGCCAGCAGTTTGCCCGGGACAGTCGCCAATGAGCAGTTCTTC
TRBV25-1	many	TRBJ2-7	TRBD1	CASSKWGTGPATYEQYF	TGTGCCAGCAGTAAATGGGGGACAGGGCCCGCAACCTACGAGCAGTACTTC
TRBV29-1	many	TRBJ2-2	TRBD2	CSVGRESFHHNTGELFF	TGCAGCGTTGGGCGGGAGTCCTTCCATCATAACACCGGGGAGCTGTTTTTT
TRBV15	many	TRBJ1-2	.	CATSSGTISNYGYTF	TGTGCCACCAGCAGTGGGACGATTAGTAACTATGGCTACACCTTC
TRBV18	many	TRBJ2-2	.	CASSPARDRELFF	TGTGCCAGCTCACCAGCTCGCGACCGGGAGCTGTTTTTT
TRBV11-3	many	TRBJ2-5	TRBD2	CASSPTSGERTQYF	TGTGCCAGCAGCCCGACTAGCGGGGAGCGGACCCAGTACTTC
TRBV13	.	TRBJ2-1	.	CASSPHPSGPHEQFF	TGTGCCAGCAGCCCTCACCCCTCGGGCCCTCATGAGCAGTTCTTC
TRBV18	few	TRBJ2-2	TRBD1	CASSPDRVSGELFF	TGTGCCAGCTCACCGGACAGGGTGAGCGGGGAGCTGTTTTTT
TRBV29-1	few	TRBJ2-7	TRBD1	CSVRRGRHEQYF	TGCAGCGTACGCAGGGGGCGCCACGAGCAGTACTTC
TRBV4-1	.	TRBJ1-1	TRBD1	CASSPLGGGRTEAFF	TGCGCCAGCAGCCCCCTCGGAGGGGGCCGCACTGAAGCTTTCTTT
TRBV11-2	many	TRBJ2-7	TRBD1	CASSLDGQGSSYEQYF	TGTGCCAGCAGCTTAGATGGACAGGGAAGCTCCTACGAGCAGTACTTC
TRBV11-2	few	TRBJ1-2	TRBD1	CASSRNLQGWDYGYTF	TGTGCCAGTAGTAGAAACCTACAGGGGTGGGACTATGGCTACACCTTC
TRBV5-1	many	TRBJ1-3	.	CASSSEGTSSGNTIYF	TGCGCCAGCAGCTCGGAGGGGACAAGCTCTGGAAACACCATATATTTT
TRBV6-1	.	TRBJ2-7	.	CASSRRDAPPEQYF	TGTGCCAGCTCCCGACGGGACGCTCCCCCTGAGCAGTACTTC
TRBV3-1	many	TRBJ2-5	.	CASSQGGTHQETQYF	TGTGCCAGCAGCCAAGGGGGAACCCACCAAGAGACCCAGTACTTC
TRBV11-2	few	TRBJ2-7	.	CASSNGGPGYEQYF	TGTGCCAGCAGCAACGGCGGGCCAGGCTACGAGCAGTACTTC
TRBV9	few	TRBJ2-2	.	CASSVGAGGPSNTGELFF	TGTGCCAGCAGCGTGGGGGCTGGGGGGCCATCGAACACCGGGGAGCTGTTTTTT
TRBV20-1	.	TRBJ2-7	TRBD2	CSARIRGRILYSYEQYF	TGCAGTGCTAGAATACGCGGGAGGATTCTATACTCCTACGAGCAGTACTTC
TRBV7-9	many	TRBJ1-2	TRBD1	CASSKTGVGYTF	TGTGCCAGCAGCAAGACAGGGGTCGGCTACACCTTC
TRBV30	many	TRBJ2-3	.	CAWSVGGHTDTQYF	TGTGCCTGGAGTGTTGGGGGACACACAGATACGCAGTATTTT
TRBV7-2	many	TRBJ1-3	.	CASSLLGAGNTIYF	TGTGCCAGCAGCTTATTAGGGGCTGGAAACACCATATATTTT
TRBV11-3	many	TRBJ1-3	.	CASSLGFTGNTIYF	TGTGCCAGCAGCTTAGGCTTCACCGGAAACACCATATATTTT
TRBV7-2	many	TRBJ1-5	.	CASSLAVGSNNQPQHF	TGTGCCAGCAGCTTAGCGGTTGGCAGTAACAATCAGCCCCAGCATTTT
TRBV4-3	few	TRBJ2-1	TRBD2	CASSQVLTSGINEQFF	TGCGCCAGCAGCCAAGTTTTGACTAGCGGGATTAATGAGCAGTTCTTC
TRBV6-1	.	TRBJ1-6	TRBD1	CASTDRGNWSPLHF	TGTGCCAGCACCGACAGGGGAAATTGGTCACCCCTCCACTTT
TRBV6-1	many	TRBJ2-5	TRBD2	CASSLLAEETQYF	TGTGCCAGCAGTCTTCTAGCGGAAGAGACCCAGTACTTC
TRBV29-1	.	TRBJ2-3	.	CSVGSDVRTDTQYF	TGCAGCGTTGGGTCGGATGTCCGCACAGATACGCAGTATTTT
TRBV30	many	TRBJ1-2	.	CAWSGVGYTF	TGTGCCTGGAGTGGGGTCGGCTACACCTTC
TRBV5-1	few	TRBJ1-1	.	CASSTDLGTEAFF	TGCGCCAGCAGCACCGACTTGGGCACTGAAGCTTTCTTT
TRBV9	many	TRBJ2-1	TRBD1	CASRSDRDNEQFF	TGTGCCAGCAGATCGGACAGGGACAATGAGCAGTTCTTC
TRBV7-3	many	TRBJ2-2	.	CASSLSYRDGTGELFF	TGTGCCAGCAGCTTAAGCTACAGGGATGGCACCGGGGAGCTGTTTTTT
TRBV7-2	many	TRBJ2-5	.	CASSFKAGWETQYF	TGTGCCAGCAGCTTTAAGGCTGGCTGGGAGACCCAGTACTTC
TRBV28	few	TRBJ1-2	.	CASSLNLLGNDYGYTF	TGTGCCAGCAGTTTAAATCTGTTAGGGAATGACTATGGCTACACCTTC
TRBV6-5	many	TRBJ2-5	TRBD2	CASSYPPLLAGDKETQYF	TGTGCCAGCAGTTACCCACCCCTACTAGCGGGAGACAAGGAGACCCAGTACTTC